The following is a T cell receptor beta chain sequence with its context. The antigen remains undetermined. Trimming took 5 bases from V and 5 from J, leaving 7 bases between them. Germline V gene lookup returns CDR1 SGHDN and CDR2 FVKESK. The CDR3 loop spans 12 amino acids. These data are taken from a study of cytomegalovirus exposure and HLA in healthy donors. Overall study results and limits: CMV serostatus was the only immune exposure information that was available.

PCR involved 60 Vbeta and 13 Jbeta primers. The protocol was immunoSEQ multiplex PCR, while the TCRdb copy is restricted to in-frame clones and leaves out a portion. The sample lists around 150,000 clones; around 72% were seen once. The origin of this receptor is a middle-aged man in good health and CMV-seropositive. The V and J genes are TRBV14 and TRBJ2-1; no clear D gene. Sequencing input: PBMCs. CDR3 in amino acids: CASSGSHNEQFF. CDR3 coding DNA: TGTGCCAGCAGCGGTAGCCACAATGAGCAGTTCTTC.